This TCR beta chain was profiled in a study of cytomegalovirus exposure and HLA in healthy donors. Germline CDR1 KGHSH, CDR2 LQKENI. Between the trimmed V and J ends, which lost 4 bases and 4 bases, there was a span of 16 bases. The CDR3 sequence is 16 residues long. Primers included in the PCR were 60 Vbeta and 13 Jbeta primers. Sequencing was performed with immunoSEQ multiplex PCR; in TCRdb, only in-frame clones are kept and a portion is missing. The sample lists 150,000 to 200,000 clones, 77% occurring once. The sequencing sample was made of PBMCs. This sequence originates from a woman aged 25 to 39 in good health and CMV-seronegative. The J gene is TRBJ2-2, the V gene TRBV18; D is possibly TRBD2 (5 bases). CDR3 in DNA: TGTGCCAGCTCACAACTTGGACTGGCGAGCACCGGGGAGCTGTTTTTT. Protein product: CASSQLGLASTGELFF.